This record looks at one T cell receptor (beta chain) sequence and its context. Its specificity is not known. The method was immunoSEQ multiplex PCR; TCRdb's version includes in-frame clones alone and lacks a portion of them. The sample lists fewer than 15,000 clones; approximately 2% were seen once. CDR1 and CDR2 (germline): SGHNT, YENEEA. The CDR3 totals 18 residues. The germline V and J ends were trimmed by 1 base and 0 bases, with 16 bases remaining between them. These data originate in a study of T cells after posttransplantation cyclophosphamide. Regarding the study as a whole: Tissue-infiltrating T cells from skin or gut overlapped little with blood T cells. After PTCy, TRB diversity resembled that of CNI/methotrexate controls. Later post-transplant blood repertoires were often dominated by donor CD8+ memory clones.

Busulfan-fludarabine conditioning, marrow transplant, and cyclophosphamide on days +3 and +4 were administered. This sequence joins TRBV11-3 and TRBJ2-1; TRBD2 might be the D (5 bases). The TCR comes from a male patient in his thirties who received an allogeneic stem cell transplant from a related donor, was CMV-positive, and had no GVHD. T cells may partly derive from the graft donor. The input for sequencing was PBMCs, taken after allogeneic stem cell transplant with posttransplant cyclophosphamide. The DNA of the CDR3 is TGTGCCAGCAGCTTAGGCTCCGGCGGGCTGAGCTCCTACAATGAGCAGTTCTTC. Protein: CASSLGSGGLSSYNEQFF.